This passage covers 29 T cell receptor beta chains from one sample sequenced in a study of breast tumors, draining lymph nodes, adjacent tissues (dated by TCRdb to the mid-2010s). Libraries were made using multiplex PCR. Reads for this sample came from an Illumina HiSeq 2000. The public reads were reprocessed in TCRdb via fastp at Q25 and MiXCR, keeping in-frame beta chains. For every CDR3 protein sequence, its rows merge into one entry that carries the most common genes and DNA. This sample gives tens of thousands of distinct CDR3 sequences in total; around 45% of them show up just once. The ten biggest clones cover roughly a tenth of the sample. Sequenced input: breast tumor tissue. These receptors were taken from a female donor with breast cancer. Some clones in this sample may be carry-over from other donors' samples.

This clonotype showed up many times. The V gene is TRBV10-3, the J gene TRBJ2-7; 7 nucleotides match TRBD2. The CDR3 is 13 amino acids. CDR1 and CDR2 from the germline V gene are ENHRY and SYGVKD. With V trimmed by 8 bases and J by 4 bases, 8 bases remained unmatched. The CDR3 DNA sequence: TGTGCCATCCGGGAGGACGGAGTTTACGAGCAGTACTTC. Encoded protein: CAIREDGVYEQYF.

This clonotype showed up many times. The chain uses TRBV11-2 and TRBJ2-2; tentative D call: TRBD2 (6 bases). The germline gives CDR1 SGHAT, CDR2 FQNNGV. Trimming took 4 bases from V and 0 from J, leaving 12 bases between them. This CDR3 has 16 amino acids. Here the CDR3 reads CASSYLAGSNTGELFF. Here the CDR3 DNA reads TGTGCCAGCAGCTATTTGGCGGGGTCGAACACCGGGGAGCTGTTTTTT.

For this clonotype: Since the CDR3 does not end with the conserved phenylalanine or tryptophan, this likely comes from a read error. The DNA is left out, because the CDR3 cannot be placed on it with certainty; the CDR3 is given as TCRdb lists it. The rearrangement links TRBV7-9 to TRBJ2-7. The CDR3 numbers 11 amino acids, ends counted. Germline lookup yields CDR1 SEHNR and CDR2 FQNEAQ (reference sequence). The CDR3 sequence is CASSREYEQCL.

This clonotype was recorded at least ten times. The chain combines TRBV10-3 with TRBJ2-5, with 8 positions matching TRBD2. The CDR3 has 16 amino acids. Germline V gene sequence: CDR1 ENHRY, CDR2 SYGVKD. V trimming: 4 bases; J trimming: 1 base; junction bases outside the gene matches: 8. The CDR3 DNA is TGTGCCATCAGTGCAGGGGACGGACTAGCCCAAGAGACCCAGTACTTC. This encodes CAISAGDGLAQETQYF.

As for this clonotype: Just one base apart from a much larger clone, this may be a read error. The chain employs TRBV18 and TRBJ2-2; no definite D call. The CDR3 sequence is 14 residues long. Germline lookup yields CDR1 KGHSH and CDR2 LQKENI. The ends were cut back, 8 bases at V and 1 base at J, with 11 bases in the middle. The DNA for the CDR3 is TGTGCCAGCGGAGACGGGCTGAACACCGGGGAGCTGTTTTTT. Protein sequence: CASGDGLNTGELFF.

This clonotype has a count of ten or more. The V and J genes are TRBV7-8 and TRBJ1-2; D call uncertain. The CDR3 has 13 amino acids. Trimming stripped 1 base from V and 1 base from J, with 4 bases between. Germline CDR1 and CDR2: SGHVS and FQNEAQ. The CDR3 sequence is CASSLDSNYGYTF. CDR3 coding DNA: TGTGCCAGCAGCTTAGACAGTAACTATGGCTACACCTTC.

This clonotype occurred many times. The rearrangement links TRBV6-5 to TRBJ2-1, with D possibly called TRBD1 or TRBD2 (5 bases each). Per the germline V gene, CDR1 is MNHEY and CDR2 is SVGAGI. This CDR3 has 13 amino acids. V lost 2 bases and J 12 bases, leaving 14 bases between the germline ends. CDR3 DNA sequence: TGTGCCAGCAGTTACCTTCAGGGTGAGGGGCAGTTCTTC. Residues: CASSYLQGEGQFF.

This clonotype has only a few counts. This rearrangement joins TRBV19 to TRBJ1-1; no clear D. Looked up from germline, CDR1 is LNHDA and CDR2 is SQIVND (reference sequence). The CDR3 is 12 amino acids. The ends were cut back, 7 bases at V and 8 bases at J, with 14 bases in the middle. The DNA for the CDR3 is TGTGCCAGTACCGGACCCTTCGTGGAAGCTTTCTTT. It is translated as CASTGPFVEAFF.

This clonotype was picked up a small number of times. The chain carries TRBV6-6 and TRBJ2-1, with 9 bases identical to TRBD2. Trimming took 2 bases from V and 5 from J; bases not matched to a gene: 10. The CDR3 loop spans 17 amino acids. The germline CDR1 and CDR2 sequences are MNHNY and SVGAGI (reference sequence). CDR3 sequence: CASSYRELAGINNEQFF. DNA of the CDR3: TGTGCCAGCAGTTACCGAGAACTAGCGGGTATCAACAATGAGCAGTTCTTC.

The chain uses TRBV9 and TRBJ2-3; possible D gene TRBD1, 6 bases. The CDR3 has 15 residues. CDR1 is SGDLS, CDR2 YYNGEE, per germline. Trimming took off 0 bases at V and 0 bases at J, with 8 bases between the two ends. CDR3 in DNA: TGTGCCAGCAGCGTAGTGGGACAAAGCACAGATACGCAGTATTTT. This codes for CASSVVGQSTDTQYF. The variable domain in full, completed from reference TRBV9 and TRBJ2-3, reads DSGVTQTPKHLITATGQRVTLRCSPRSGDLSVYWYQQSLDQGLQFLIQYYNGEERAKGNILERFSAQQFPDLHSELNLSSLELGDSALYFCASSVVGQSTDTQYFGPGTRLTVL.

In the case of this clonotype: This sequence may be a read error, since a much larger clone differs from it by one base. The CDR3 DNA sequence: TGTGCCAGCAGCTTAAGGGCCAGCTTCTTTTCTAGCACACATACGCAGTATTTT. This gives the protein CASSLRASFFSSTHTQYF. The chain combines TRBV7-3 with TRBJ2-3; perhaps TRBD2 as D (5 bases). Germline CDR1 SGHTA, CDR2 FQGTGA. CDR3 length: 18 residues.

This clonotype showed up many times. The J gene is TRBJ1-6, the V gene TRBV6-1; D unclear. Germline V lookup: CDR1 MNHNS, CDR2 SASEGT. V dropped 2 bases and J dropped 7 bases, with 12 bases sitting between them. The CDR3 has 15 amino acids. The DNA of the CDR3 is TGTGCCAGCAGTGAATACGGGGTGGGGAATTCACCCCTCCACTTT. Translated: CASSEYGVGNSPLHF.

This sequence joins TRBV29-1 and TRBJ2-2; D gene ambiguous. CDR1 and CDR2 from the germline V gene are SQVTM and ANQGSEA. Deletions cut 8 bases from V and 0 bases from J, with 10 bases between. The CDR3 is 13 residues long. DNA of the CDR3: TGCAGCAGCTTTTCGGCGAACACCGGGGAGCTGTTTTTT. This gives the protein CSSFSANTGELFF.

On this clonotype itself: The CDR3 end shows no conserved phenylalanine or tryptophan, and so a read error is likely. This CDR3 reads CASSSSGRGGTQYL. The CDR3 nucleotides read TGTGCCAGCAGCTCTAGCGGGAGAGGCGGTACGCAGTATCTT. The chain combines TRBV7-2 with TRBJ2-3; 10 bases match TRBD2. Germline V CDR1 and CDR2: SGHTA, FQGNSA. The J segment lost 8 bases and the V segment lost 4 bases, leaving 6 bases of the junction unmatched. The CDR3 sequence is 14 residues long.

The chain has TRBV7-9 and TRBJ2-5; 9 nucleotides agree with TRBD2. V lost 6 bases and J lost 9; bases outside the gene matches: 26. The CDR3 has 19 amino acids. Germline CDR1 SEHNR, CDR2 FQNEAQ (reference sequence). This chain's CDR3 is CASSASLLSPGTERGAQYF. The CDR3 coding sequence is TGTGCCAGCAGTGCCAGCCTTCTTTCTCCCGGGACGGAGCGGGGGGCCCAGTACTTC.

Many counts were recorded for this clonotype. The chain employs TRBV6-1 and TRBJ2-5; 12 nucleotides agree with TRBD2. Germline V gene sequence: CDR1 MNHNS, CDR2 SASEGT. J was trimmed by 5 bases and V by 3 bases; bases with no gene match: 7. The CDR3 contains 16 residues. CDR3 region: CASSDLLAGGGETQYF. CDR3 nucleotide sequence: TGTGCCAGCAGTGACCTACTAGCGGGAGGAGGGGAGACCCAGTACTTC.

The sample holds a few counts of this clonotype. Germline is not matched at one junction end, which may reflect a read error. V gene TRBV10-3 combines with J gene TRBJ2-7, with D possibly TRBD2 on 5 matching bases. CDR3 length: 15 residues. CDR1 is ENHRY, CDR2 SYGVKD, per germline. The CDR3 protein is CATFTEAGRAYERYF. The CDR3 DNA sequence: TGTGCCACCTTCACGGAGGCAGGCCGGGCCTACGAGCGGTACTTC.

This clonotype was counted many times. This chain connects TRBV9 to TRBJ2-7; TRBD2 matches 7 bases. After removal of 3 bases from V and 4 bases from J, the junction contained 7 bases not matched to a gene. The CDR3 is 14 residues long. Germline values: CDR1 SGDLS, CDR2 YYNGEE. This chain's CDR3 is CASSGREGEYEQYF. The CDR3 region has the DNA TGTGCCAGCAGCGGGAGGGAGGGTGAGTACGAGCAGTACTTC.

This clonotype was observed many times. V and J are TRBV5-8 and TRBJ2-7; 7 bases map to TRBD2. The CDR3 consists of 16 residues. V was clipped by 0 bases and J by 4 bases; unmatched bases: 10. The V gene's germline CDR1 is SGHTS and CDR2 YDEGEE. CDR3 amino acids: CASSLAGGGGLYEQYF. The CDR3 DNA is TGTGCCAGCAGCTTGGCCGGTGGGGGAGGGTTATACGAGCAGTACTTC.

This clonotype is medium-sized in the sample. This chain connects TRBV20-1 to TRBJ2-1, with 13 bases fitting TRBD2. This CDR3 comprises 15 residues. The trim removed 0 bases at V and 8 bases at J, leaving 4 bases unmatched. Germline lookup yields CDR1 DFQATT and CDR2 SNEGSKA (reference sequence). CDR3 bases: TGCAGTGCTAGAGAGGGACTAGCGGGATGGGATGAGCAGTTCTTC. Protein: CSAREGLAGWDEQFF.

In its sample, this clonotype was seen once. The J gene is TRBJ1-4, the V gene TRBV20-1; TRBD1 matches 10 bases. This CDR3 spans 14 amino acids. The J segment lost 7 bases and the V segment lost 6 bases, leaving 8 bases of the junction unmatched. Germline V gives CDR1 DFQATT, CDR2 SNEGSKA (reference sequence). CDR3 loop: CSASATGGSEKLFF. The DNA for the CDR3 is TGCAGTGCGTCGGCGACAGGGGGCAGTGAAAAACTGTTTTTT.

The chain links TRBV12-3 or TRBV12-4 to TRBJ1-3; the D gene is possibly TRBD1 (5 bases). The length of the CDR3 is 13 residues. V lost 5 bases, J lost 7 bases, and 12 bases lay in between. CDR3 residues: CASSGGTFNTIYF. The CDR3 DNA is TGTGCCAGCAGTGGCGGGACGTTTAACACCATATATTTT.

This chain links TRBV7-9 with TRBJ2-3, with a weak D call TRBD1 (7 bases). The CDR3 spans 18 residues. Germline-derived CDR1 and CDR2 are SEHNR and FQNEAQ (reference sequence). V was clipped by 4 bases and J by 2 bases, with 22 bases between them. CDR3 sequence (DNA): TGTGCCAGCAGCTCCAGTGGACAGGCGGGGAGGCTCACAGATACGCAGTATTTT. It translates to CASSSSGQAGRLTDTQYF.

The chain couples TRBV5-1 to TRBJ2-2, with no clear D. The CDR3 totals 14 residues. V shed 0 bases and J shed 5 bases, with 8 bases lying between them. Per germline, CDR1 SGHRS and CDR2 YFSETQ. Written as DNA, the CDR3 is TGCGCCAGCAGCTTGGGCTTGGGGACCGGGGAGCTGTTTTTT. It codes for CASSLGLGTGELFF.

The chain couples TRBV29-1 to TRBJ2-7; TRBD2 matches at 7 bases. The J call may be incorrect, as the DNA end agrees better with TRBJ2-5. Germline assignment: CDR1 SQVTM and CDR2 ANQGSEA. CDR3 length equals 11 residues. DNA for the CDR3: TGCAGCGAAGGGAGGGGAGAGACCCAGTACTTC. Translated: CSEGRGETQYF.

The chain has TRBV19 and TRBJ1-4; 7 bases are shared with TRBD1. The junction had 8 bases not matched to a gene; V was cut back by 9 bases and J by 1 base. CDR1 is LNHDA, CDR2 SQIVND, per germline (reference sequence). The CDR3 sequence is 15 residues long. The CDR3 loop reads CASRDRAVTNEKLFF. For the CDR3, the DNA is TGTGCCAGCCGGGACAGAGCCGTAACTAATGAAAAACTGTTTTTT.

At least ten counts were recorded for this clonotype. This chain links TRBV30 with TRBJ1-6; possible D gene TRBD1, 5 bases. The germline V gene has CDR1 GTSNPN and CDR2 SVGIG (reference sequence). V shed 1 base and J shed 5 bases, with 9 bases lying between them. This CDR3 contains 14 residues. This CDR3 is CAWSGGQDNSPLHF. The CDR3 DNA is TGTGCCTGGAGTGGCGGACAAGATAATTCACCCCTCCACTTT.

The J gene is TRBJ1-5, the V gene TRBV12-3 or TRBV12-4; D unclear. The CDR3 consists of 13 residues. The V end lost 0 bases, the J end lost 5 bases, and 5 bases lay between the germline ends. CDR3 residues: CASSLASHQPQHF. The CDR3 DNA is TGTGCCAGCAGTTTAGCGTCGCATCAGCCCCAGCATTTT.

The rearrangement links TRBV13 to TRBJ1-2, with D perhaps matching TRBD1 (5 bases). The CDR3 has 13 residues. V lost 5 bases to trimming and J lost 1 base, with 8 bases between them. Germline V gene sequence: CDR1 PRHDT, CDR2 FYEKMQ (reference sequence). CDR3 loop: CASSPGGNYGYTF. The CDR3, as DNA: TGTGCCAGCAGCCCCGGGGGTAACTATGGCTACACCTTC. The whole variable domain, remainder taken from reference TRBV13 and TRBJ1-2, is AAGVIQSPRHLIKEKRETATLKCYPIPRHDTVYWYQQGPGQDPQFLISFYEKMQSDKGSIPDRFSAQQFSDYHSELNMSSLELGDSALYFCASSPGGNYGYTFGSGTRLTVV.